Shown below are 20 T cell receptor beta chains from a single sample sequenced in a study of cytomegalovirus exposure and HLA in healthy donors. PCR was performed using 60 Vbeta and 13 Jbeta primers. Libraries were prepared by immunoSEQ multiplex PCR; TCRdb keeps only in-frame clonotypes and omits some of them. In the table there are about 180,000 clones, 72% of which are singletons. The sequenced sample consisted of PBMCs. These receptor sequences come from a human donor in good health.

This clone was recorded a few times. An end of the junction differs from the germline gene, which may be a read error. The chain couples TRBV7-7 to TRBJ2-2; the match to TRBD1 covers 8 bases. Looked up from germline, CDR1 is SSHAT and CDR2 is FNYEAQ (reference sequence). This CDR3 has 15 amino acids. In DNA form, the CDR3 reads TGTGCTAGCAGCTACGGACAGGGAGACACCGGGGAGCTGTTTTTT. Encoded protein: CASSYGQGDTGELFF.

The V call is TRBV7-9, the J call TRBJ1-1, with 7 bases lining up with TRBD1. V trimming: 5 bases; J trimming: 0 bases; junction bases outside the gene matches: 6. This CDR3 comprises 15 residues. CDR1 and CDR2 from the germline V gene are SEHNR and FQNEAQ (reference sequence). The DNA for the CDR3 is TGTGCCAGCAGCCAAATGGGACAGCTGAACACTGAAGCTTTCTTT. Its translation is CASSQMGQLNTEAFF.

The chain recombines TRBV5-5 with TRBJ2-5; 11 bases agree with TRBD1. Germline CDR1 reads SGHKS; CDR2 reads YYEKEE (reference sequence). The CDR3 length is 15 residues. V gave up 3 bases and J gave up 4 bases; unmatched junction bases: 5. The CDR3 reads CASSYVDRGLETQYF. The CDR3 nucleotides are TGTGCCAGCAGCTACGTGGACAGGGGGCTAGAGACCCAGTACTTC.

The chain recombines TRBV10-3 with TRBJ2-3; 9 nucleotides align to TRBD2. The length of the CDR3 is 13 residues. Germline V gives CDR1 ENHRY, CDR2 SYGVKD. Losses at the gene ends were 8 bases for V and 2 bases for J; bases not matched to a gene: 2. The CDR3 reads CAISSGVTDTQYF. The CDR3 DNA sequence: TGTGCCATCTCTAGCGGGGTCACAGATACGCAGTATTTT.

The chain recombines TRBV19 with TRBJ1-1; 7 nucleotides align to TRBD1. Germline CDR1 and CDR2: LNHDA and SQIVND (reference sequence). The CDR3 covers 14 residues. J was trimmed by 1 base and V by 9 bases; bases with no gene match: 8. The CDR3 DNA reads as TGTGCCAGCTGGGACAGTTTTAAGAACACTGAAGCTTTCTTT. This encodes CASWDSFKNTEAFF.

The V and J genes are TRBV9 and TRBJ2-1; weak D call: TRBD1 (5 bases). Between the trimmed V and J ends, which lost 4 bases and 0 bases, there was a span of 11 bases. The CDR3 contains 15 residues. Germline V gene sequence: CDR1 SGDLS, CDR2 YYNGEE. The CDR3 loop is CASSIQVGSYNEQFF. Written as DNA, the CDR3 is TGTGCCAGCAGCATACAGGTAGGCTCCTACAATGAGCAGTTCTTC.

This sequence joins TRBV6-5 and TRBJ1-1; the D gene is possibly TRBD1 (5 bases). Germline CDR1 and CDR2: MNHEY and SVGAGI. The CDR3 spans 14 residues. Deletions cut 4 bases from V and 3 bases from J, with 12 bases between. The CDR3 region has the DNA TGTGCCAGCAGTTCCAGTCGACAGTACACTGAAGCTTTCTTT. It is translated as CASSSSRQYTEAFF.

This clone came up a few times. The V gene is TRBV9, the J gene TRBJ1-1, with 8 bases lining up with TRBD1. Germline loops: CDR1 SGDLS, CDR2 YYNGEE. J gave up 4 bases and V 2 bases, and 13 bases lay outside the gene matches. The CDR3 is 17 residues long. CDR3 loop: CASSVGRGLEGTTEAFF. The CDR3 DNA reads TGTGCCAGCAGCGTGGGCAGGGGGCTAGAGGGCACCACTGAAGCTTTCTTT.

The chain joins TRBV7-6 to TRBJ1-6; TRBD1 agrees at 7 bases. CDR1 is SGHVS, CDR2 FNYEAQ, per germline. This CDR3 is 16 amino acids long. V was pared by 3 bases and J by 6 bases, with 8 bases of the junction left unmatched. The CDR3 coding sequence is TGTGCCAGCAGCTTCGGGGGCAGGGGGTTTAATTCACCCCTCCACTTT. Encoded protein: CASSFGGRGFNSPLHF.

The chain uses TRBV12-5 and TRBJ2-5, with D possibly being TRBD1 (5 bases). The germline V gene encodes CDR1 LGHNT and CDR2 FRNRAP. V shed 1 base and J shed 2 bases, with 8 bases lying between them. This CDR3 is 14 amino acids long. Here the CDR3 reads CASGLGTPQETQYF. Here the CDR3 DNA reads TGTGCTAGTGGTTTGGGGACACCTCAAGAGACCCAGTACTTC.

The rearrangement uses TRBV7-8 and TRBJ1-6; the match to TRBD1 covers 9 bases. Germline CDR1 SGHVS, CDR2 FQNEAQ. This CDR3 is built from 14 residues. V lost 5 bases, J lost 10 bases, and 6 bases stayed unmatched. The CDR3 DNA follows: TGTGCCAGCAGCCTCCGGACAGGGGAATCACCCCTCCACTTT. Encoded protein: CASSLRTGESPLHF.

This chain connects TRBV18 to TRBJ2-7; weak D call: TRBD1 (5 bases). Per the germline V gene, CDR1 is KGHSH and CDR2 is LQKENI. The germline V and J ends were trimmed by 8 bases and 6 bases, with 17 bases remaining between them. This CDR3 is built from 13 residues. For the CDR3, the DNA is TGTGCCAGCGAGGATGGGGCAGGCTCCGAGCAGTACTTC. Translation: CASEDGAGSEQYF.

The V and J genes are TRBV7-2 and TRBJ2-3; the match to TRBD2 covers 7 bases. The CDR3 covers 15 residues. J lost 5 bases, V lost 1 base, and 6 bases had no gene match. Germline lookup yields CDR1 SGHTA and CDR2 FQGNSA. CDR3 amino acids: CASSLDSGRGDTQYF. The CDR3 region has the DNA TGTGCCAGCAGCTTAGATAGCGGGCGTGGAGATACGCAGTATTTT. The full variable domain, with the rest looked up from reference TRBV7-2 and TRBJ2-3, is GAGVSQSPSNKVTEKGKDVELRCDPISGHTALYWYRQSLGQGLEFLIYFQGNSAPDKSGLPSDRFSAERTGGSVSTLTIQRTQQEDSAVYLCASSLDSGRGDTQYFGPGTRLTVL.

V is TRBV10-2 and J is TRBJ1-6; D remains ambiguous. Germline CDR1 and CDR2: WSHSY and SAAADI. V gave up 8 bases and J gave up 8 bases, with 25 bases separating them. This CDR3 comprises 17 residues. CDR3 region: CASLGSLRRRMDSPLHF. The CDR3 DNA is TGCGCCAGCCTGGGGAGCCTAAGGAGGCGAATGGATTCACCCCTCCACTTT.

The genes are TRBV15 and TRBJ1-5; D is unresolved. The CDR3 covers 15 residues. Trimming removed 1 base from V and 0 bases from J, with 7 bases in between. Germline V gene data show CDR1 as LNHNV and CDR2 as YYDKDF (reference sequence). The CDR3 is CATSRGASSNQPQHF. In DNA form, the CDR3 reads TGTGCCACCAGCAGAGGTGCGAGTAGCAATCAGCCCCAGCATTTT.

The genes are TRBV5-6 and TRBJ2-7; 9 bases are shared with TRBD1. Germline CDR1 is SGHDT and CDR2 is YYEEEE. With V trimmed by 1 base and J by 4 bases, 6 bases remained unmatched. This CDR3 comprises 15 residues. The CDR3 region has the DNA TGTGCCAGCAGCTTGCCCGGGACAGGGAAGTACGAGCAGTACTTC. It codes for CASSLPGTGKYEQYF.

V gene TRBV11-1 combines with J gene TRBJ1-1, with 8 bases matching TRBD1. The CDR3 is 16 amino acids. Germline CDR1 reads SGHAT; CDR2 reads FQDESV (reference sequence). V lost 1 base, J lost 8 bases, and 12 bases stayed unmatched. In DNA, the CDR3 is TGTGCCAGCAGCTTAGATTCTGCGCTCAGGGGGCCCGAAGCTTTCTTT. It yields the protein CASSLDSALRGPEAFF.

This clone was seen a handful of times. The chain combines TRBV4-3 with TRBJ2-7; 8 nucleotides align to TRBD1. V shed 5 bases and J 3 bases; nucleotides not matched to a gene: 9. Germline V gives CDR1 LGHNA, CDR2 YSLEER. The CDR3 totals 15 residues. CDR3 sequence (DNA): TGCGCCAGCAGCGAAGGGACAGGCTTAAACTACGAGCAGTACTTC. It codes for CASSEGTGLNYEQYF.

The chain uses TRBV6-1 and TRBJ2-7; 12 bases map to TRBD1. Germline V gives CDR1 MNHNS, CDR2 SASEGT. The CDR3 length is 13 residues. Trimming at V came to 7 bases and at J to 7 bases, leaving 5 bases not matched to a gene. For the CDR3, the DNA is TGTGCCAGCACCCGGGACAGGGGGCAGGAGCAGTACTTC. Protein product: CASTRDRGQEQYF.

The genes are TRBV5-3 and TRBJ1-1; D is ambiguous. TRBV5-3 is an open reading frame whose function is uncertain. This CDR3 contains 14 residues. Trimming left V 2 bases short and J 1 base short, with 9 bases between. The CDR3 bases are TGTGCCAGAAGCTTAGCAGGCTGGAACACTGAAGCTTTCTTT. Amino acids: CARSLAGWNTEAFF.